The clone carrying this TCR beta chain was seen a handful of times. The data were obtained in a study of blood T cell repertoires in COVID-19. Study overall: Whether acute or convalescent, the COVID-19 samples came from the United States, Italy and Spain. PBMCs, B-cell-depleted T cells, or T cells provided the cDNA or gDNA that made up the material.

In the source study's methods: Reference gene primer amplification gave nucleated cell count estimates. Profiled with immunoSEQ multiplex PCR; TCRdb holds only in-frame clones, not every one. V, J and clone size were drawn from that table, and D and trimming were deduced from the DNA. Altogether 84,000 or so clones are present, approximately 80% being singletons, with the ten largest covering approximately 6.3%. Germline V gene data show CDR1 as LNHDA and CDR2 as SQIVND (reference sequence). Losses at the gene ends were 7 bases for V and 3 bases for J; bases not matched to a gene: 5. The CDR3 runs 13 residues.

The sample comprised peripheral blood. This sequence originates from a man between 65 and 80 years old with COVID-19, enrolled during active disease. The chain is built from TRBV19 and TRBJ1-1; TRBD1 matches 7 bases. The CDR3 nucleotides are TGTGCCAGTATGGAGGGGGCATACACTGAAGCTTTCTTT. Amino acid sequence: CASMEGAYTEAFF.